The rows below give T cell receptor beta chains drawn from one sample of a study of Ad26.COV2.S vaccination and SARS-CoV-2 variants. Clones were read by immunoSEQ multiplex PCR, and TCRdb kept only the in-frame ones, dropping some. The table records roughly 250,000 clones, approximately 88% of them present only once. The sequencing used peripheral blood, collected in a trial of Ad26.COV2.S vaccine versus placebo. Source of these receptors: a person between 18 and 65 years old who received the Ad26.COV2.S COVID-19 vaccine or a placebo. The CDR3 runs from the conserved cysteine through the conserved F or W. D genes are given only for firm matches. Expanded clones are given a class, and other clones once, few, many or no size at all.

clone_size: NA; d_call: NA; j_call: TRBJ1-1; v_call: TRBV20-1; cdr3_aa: CSATRWVEVFF; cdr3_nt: TGCAGTGCTACTAGGTGGGTGGAAGTTTTCTTT
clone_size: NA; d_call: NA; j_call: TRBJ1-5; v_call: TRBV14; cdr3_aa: CASSRAGNQPQHF; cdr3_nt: TGTGCCAGCAGCAGGGCTGGCAATCAGCCCCAGCATTTT
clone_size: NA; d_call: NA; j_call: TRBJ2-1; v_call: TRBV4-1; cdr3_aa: CASSTRDNYNEQFF; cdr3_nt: TGCGCCAGCAGCACCCGGGACAACTACAATGAGCAGTTCTTC
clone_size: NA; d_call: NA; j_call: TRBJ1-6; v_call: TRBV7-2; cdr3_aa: CASSLDRVGNSPLHF; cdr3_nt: TGTGCCAGCAGCTTAGACAGGGTCGGTAATTCACCCCTCCACTTT
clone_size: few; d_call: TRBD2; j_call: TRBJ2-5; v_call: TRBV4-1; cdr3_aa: CASSYTRLANQETQYF; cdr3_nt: TGCGCCAGCAGCTATACCCGACTAGCTAACCAAGAGACCCAGTACTTC
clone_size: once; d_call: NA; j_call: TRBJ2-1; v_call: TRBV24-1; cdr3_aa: CATSDLQAGKGNEQFF; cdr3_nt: TGTGCCACCAGTGATTTGCAAGCAGGGAAGGGCAATGAGCAGTTCTTC
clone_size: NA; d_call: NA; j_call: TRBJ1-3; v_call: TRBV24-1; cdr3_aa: CATSDSHSSGNTIYF; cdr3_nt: TGTGCCACCAGTGATTCTCATAGCTCTGGAAACACCATATATTTT
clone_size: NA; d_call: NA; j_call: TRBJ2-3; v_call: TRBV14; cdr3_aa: CASSQEVGKYSDTQYF; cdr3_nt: TGTGCCAGCAGCCAAGAAGTAGGGAAGTACTCAGATACGCAGTATTTT
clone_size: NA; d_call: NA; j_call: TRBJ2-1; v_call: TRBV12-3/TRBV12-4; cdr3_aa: CASSLVRYNEQFF; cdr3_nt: TGTGCCAGCAGTTTAGTGCGGTACAATGAGCAGTTCTTC
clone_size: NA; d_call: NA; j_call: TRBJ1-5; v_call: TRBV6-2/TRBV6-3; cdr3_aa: CASSYSGGDQPQHF; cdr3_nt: TGTGCCAGCAGTTACTCGGGAGGGGATCAGCCCCAGCATTTT
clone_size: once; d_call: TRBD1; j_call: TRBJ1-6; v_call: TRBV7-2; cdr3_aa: CASSLMGTVGSPLHF; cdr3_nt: TGTGCCAGCAGCTTAATGGGGACAGTAGGATCACCCCTCCACTTT
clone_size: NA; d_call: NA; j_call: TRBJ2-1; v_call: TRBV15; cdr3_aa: CATSLEREQFF; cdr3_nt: TGTGCCACCAGCCTAGAGAGAGAGCAGTTCTTC
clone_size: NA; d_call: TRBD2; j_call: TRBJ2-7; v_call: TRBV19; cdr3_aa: CASSTTVAGGHEQYF; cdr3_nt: TGTGCCAGTAGCACGACGGTAGCGGGGGGGCACGAGCAGTACTTC
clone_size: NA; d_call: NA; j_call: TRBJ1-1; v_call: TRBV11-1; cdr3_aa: CASSLGFASEAFF; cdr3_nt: TGTGCCAGCAGCTTAGGTTTTGCTTCTGAAGCTTTCTTT
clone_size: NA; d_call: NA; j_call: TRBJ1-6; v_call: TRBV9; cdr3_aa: CATRTVAPYNSPLHF; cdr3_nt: TGTGCAACCCGTACAGTCGCGCCCTATAATTCACCCCTCCACTTT
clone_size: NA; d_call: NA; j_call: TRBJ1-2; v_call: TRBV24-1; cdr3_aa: CATSDFRVDYGYTF; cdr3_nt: TGTGCCACCAGTGATTTCAGGGTGGACTATGGCTACACCTTC
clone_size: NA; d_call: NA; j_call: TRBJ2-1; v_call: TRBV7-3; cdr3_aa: CASSPRAGHNNEQFF; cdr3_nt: TGTGCCAGCAGCCCGAGAGCGGGACATAACAATGAGCAGTTCTTC
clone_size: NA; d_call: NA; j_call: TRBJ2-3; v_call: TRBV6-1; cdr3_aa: CASSEFSGVGDTQYF; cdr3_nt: TGTGCCAGCAGTGAATTTTCGGGAGTAGGAGATACGCAGTATTTT
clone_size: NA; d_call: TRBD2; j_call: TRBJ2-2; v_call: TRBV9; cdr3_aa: CASSVGGSTGELFF; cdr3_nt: TGTGCCAGCAGCGTCGGGGGGAGCACCGGGGAGCTGTTTTTT
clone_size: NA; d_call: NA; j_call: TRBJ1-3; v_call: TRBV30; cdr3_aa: CAWNRGARGNTIYF; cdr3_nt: TGTGCCTGGAATAGAGGGGCAAGGGGAAACACCATATATTTT
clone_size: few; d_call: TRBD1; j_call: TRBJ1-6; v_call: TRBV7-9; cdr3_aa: CASSLGQPNSPLHF; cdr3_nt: TGTGCCAGCAGCCTGGGACAGCCCAATTCACCCCTCCACTTT
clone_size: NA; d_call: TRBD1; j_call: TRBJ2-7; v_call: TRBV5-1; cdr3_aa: CASSLGQGVDEQYF; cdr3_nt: TGCGCCAGCAGCCTAGGACAGGGTGTCGACGAGCAGTACTTC
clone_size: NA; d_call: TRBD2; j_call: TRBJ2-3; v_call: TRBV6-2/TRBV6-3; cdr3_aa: CASSVLLAVTDTQYF; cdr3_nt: TGTGCCAGCAGCGTCCTTCTAGCGGTCACAGATACGCAGTATTTT
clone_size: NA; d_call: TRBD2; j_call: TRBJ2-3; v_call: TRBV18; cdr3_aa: CASSPGLASADTQYF; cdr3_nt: TGTGCCAGCTCACCCGGACTAGCGTCTGCGGATACGCAGTATTTT
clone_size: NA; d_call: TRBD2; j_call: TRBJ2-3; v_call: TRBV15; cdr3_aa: CATSRSLAGADTQYF; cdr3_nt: TGTGCCACCAGCAGGAGTCTGGCGGGAGCAGATACGCAGTATTTT
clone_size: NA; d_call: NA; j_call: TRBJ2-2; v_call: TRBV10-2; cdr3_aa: CASRNGGNTGELFF; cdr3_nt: TGCGCCAGCAGGAACGGCGGGAACACCGGGGAGCTGTTTTTT
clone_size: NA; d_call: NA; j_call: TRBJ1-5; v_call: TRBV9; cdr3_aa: CASSVRGDSNQPQHF; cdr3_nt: TGTGCCAGCAGCGTAAGGGGAGATAGCAATCAGCCCCAGCATTTT
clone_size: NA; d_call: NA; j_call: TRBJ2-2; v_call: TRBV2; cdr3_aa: CASTDGELFF; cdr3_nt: TGTGCCAGCACGGACGGGGAGCTGTTTTTT
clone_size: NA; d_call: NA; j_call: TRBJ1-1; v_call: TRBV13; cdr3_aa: CASSLDGSRAFF; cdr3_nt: TGTGCCAGCAGCTTAGATGGGTCCCGAGCTTTCTTT
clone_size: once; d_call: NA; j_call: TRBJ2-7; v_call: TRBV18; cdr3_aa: CASSPGVREQYF; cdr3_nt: TGTGCCAGCTCACCAGGGGTTCGCGAGCAGTACTTC
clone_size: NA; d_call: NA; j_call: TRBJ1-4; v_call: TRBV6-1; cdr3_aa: CASSEIVPATNEKLFF; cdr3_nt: TGTGCCAGCAGTGAAATAGTCCCGGCAACTAATGAAAAACTGTTTTTT
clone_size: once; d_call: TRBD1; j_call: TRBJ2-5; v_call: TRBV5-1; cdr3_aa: CASSLADRVETQYF; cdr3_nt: TGCGCCAGCAGCTTGGCCGACAGGGTGGAGACCCAGTACTTC
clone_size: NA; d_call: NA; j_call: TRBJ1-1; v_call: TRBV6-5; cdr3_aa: CACNSQVNTEAFF; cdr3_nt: TGTGCCTGCAATTCACAGGTTAACACTGAAGCTTTCTTT
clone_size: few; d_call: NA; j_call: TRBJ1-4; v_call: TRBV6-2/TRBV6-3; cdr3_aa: CASSFAGSTNEKLFF; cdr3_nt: TGTGCCAGCAGTTTTGCGGGGTCAACTAATGAAAAACTGTTTTTT
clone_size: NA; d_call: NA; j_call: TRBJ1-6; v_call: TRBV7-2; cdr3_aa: CASSLGRDNSPLHF; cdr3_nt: TGTGCCAGCAGCTTAGGCAGGGACAATTCACCCCTCCACTTT
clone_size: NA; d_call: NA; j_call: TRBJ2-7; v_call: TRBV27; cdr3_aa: CATGVMSSYEQYF; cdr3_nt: TGTGCCACCGGCGTGATGAGCTCCTACGAGCAGTACTTC
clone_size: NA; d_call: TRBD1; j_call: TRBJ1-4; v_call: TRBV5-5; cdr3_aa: CASSLSGTGAEWLFF; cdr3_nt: TGTGCCAGCAGCTTATCCGGGACAGGGGCGGAATGGCTGTTTTTT
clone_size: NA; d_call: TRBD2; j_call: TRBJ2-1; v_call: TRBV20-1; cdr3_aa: CSASLAGSYNEQFF; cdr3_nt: TGCAGTGCTAGTCTAGCGGGCTCCTACAATGAGCAGTTCTTC
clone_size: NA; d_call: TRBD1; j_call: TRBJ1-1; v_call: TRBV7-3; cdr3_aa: CASSRQGATEAFF; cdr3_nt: TGTGCCAGCAGCAGACAGGGGGCAACTGAAGCTTTCTTT
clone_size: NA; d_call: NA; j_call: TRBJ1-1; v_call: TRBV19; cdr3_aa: CASSIDLRARGTEAFF; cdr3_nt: TGTGCCAGTAGTATCGACCTCAGGGCCCGTGGGACTGAAGCTTTCTTT
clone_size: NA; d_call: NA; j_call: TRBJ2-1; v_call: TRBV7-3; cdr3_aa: CASSESSSYNEQFF; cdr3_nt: TGTGCCAGCTCGGAGAGTAGCTCCTACAATGAGCAGTTCTTC
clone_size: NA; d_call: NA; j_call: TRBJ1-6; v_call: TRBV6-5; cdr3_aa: CAGRDRSSYNSPLHF; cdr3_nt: TGTGCCGGCCGAGACAGGAGCTCCTATAATTCACCCCTCCACTTT
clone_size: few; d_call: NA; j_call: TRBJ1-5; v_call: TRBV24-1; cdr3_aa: CATSGGTSNQPQHF; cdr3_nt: TGTGCCACCAGTGGGGGTACAAGCAATCAGCCCCAGCATTTT
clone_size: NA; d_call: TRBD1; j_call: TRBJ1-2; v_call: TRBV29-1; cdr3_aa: CSGARGLGGYTF; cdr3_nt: TGCAGCGGTGCCAGGGGGCTAGGAGGCTACACCTTC
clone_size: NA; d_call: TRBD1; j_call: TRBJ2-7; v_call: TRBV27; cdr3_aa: CASSVMPGTGVLF; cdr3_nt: TGTGCCAGCAGTGTAATGCCCGGGACAGGGGTTCTCTTC
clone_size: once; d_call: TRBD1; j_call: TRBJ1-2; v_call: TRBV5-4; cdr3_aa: CASSTGTGDYGYTF; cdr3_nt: TGTGCCAGCAGCACCGGGACAGGGGACTATGGCTACACCTTC
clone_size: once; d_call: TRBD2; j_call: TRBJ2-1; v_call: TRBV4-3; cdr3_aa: CASSQETSGGNEQFF; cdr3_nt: TGCGCCAGCAGCCAAGAAACTAGCGGTGGGAATGAGCAGTTCTTC
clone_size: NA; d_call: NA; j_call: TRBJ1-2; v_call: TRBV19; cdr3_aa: CASSIVAGGRNGYTF; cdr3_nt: TGTGCCAGTAGTATAGTCGCGGGGGGGAGAAATGGCTACACCTTC
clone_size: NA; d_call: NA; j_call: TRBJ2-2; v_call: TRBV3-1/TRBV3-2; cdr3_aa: CASSQVLLYYGELFF; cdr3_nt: TGTGCCAGCAGCCAAGTACTCCTGTATTACGGGGAGCTGTTTTTT
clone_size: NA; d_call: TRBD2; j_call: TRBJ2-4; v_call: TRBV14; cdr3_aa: CASSHRGGGNIQYF; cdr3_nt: TGTGCCAGCAGCCATCGGGGGGGCGGCAACATTCAGTACTTC
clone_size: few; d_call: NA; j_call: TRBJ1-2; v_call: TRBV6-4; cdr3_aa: CASSVSKAAYGYTF; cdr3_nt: TGTGCCAGCAGTGTCTCGAAAGCGGCCTATGGCTACACCTTC
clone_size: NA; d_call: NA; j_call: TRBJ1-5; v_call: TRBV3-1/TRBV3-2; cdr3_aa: CASSQTGNQPQHF; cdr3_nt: TGTGCCAGCAGCCAGACAGGCAATCAGCCCCAGCATTTT
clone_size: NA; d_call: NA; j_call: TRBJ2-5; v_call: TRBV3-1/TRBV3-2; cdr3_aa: CASSQAKETQYF; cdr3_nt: TGTGCCAGCAGCCAAGCGAAAGAGACCCAGTACTTC
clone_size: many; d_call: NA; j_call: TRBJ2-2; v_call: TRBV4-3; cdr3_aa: CASSQEQGLPATGELFF; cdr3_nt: TGCGCCAGCAGCCAAGAGCAGGGGTTGCCAGCCACCGGGGAGCTGTTTTTT
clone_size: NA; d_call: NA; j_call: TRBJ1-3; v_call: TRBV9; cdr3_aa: CASSVERWGRVGNTIYF; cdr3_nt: TGTGCCAGCAGCGTAGAAAGATGGGGTCGAGTTGGAAACACCATATATTTT